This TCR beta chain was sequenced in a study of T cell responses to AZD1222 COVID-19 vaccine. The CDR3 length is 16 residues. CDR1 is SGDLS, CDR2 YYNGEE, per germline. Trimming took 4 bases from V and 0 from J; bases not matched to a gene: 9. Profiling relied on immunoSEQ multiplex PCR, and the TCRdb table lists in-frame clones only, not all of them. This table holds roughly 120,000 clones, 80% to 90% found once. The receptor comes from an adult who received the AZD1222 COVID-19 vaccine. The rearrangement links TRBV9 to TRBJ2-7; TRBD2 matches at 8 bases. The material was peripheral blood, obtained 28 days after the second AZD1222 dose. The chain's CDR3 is CASSPRGSGASYEQYF. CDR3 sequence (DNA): TGTGCCAGCAGCCCCCGGGGTAGCGGGGCCTCCTACGAGCAGTACTTC.